The clone carrying this T cell receptor beta chain was observed a handful of times. What it binds is unknown. The sample is drawn from a study of CD4+ T cells in melanoma. Only in-frame clones appear in the TCRdb table, and some are missing; sequencing was by immunoSEQ multiplex PCR. In the table there are 110,000 to 150,000 clones, 85% to 95% of which are singletons. General study points: A reported correlation linked neoantigen-specific CD4+ T cells to CD8+, macrophage and B cell function. In melanoma, neoantigen-specific CD4+ T cells reportedly differed in differentiation state.

The CDR3 is 13 residues long. The germline V and J ends were trimmed by 6 bases and 6 bases, with 12 bases remaining between them. CDR1 is LNHDA and CDR2 is SQIVND in the germline V gene (reference sequence). The receptor was derived from a human donor with melanoma. The chain is built from TRBV19 and TRBJ1-5; D gene uncertain. The CDR3 protein is CASSHPIGQPQHF. CDR3 sequence (DNA): TGTGCCAGTAGCCACCCAATAGGTCAGCCCCAGCATTTT.